A single T cell receptor (beta chain) is shown here with its context. What it binds is not known. TCRdb's copy holds only in-frame clones and misses some; the assay was immunoSEQ multiplex PCR. The sample shows 130,000 to 150,000 clones, 85% to 95% of them seen only once. CDR1 is SGDLS and CDR2 is YYNGEE in the germline V gene. Between the trimmed V and J ends, which lost 3 bases and 14 bases, there was a span of 18 bases. This CDR3 spans 14 amino acids. The sample is drawn from a study of T cell responses to AZD1222 COVID-19 vaccine. The study's findings and limits: At 160-218 and 743-854, vaccine-associated CD4 TCRs were dominant, and they spanned spike.

The origin of this receptor is an adult in good health. The gene calls are TRBV9 and TRBJ1-6; D not certain. Sequencing was performed on peripheral blood, taken on day 0 of AZD1222 vaccination. The CDR3, as DNA: TGTGCCAGCAGCGCGTTAAAGGACCCCGGGGCCCTCCACTTT. The encoded protein is CASSALKDPGALHF.